This T cell receptor (beta chain) is drawn from a study of OX40 agonist ivuxolimab in advanced cancers. Study-wide context: Melanoma, hepatocellular carcinoma, head and neck or renal cell cancer occurred in dose-escalation patients. Whole-study findings and limits: The antigens recognized by the expanded peripheral T cells, that is their antigen specificity, were not determined.

On this clone: Its antigen is currently unknown.

This CDR3 region has 16 residues. CDR1 is MGHRA, CDR2 YSYEKL, per germline. V dropped 1 base and J dropped 1 base, with 12 bases sitting between them. TCRdb's copy holds only in-frame clones and misses some; the assay was immunoSEQ multiplex PCR. The top ten clones hold about 12% of a sample with about 52,000 clones, approximately 94% of them seen once. The TCR comes from an adult with an advanced solid tumor such as melanoma, head and neck, liver or kidney cancer. The genes are TRBV4-1 and TRBJ2-3; D remains ambiguous. The material was CD4+ or CD8+ T cells sorted from blood, obtained in a trial of the OX40 agonist ivuxolimab. CDR3: CASSQGPAMGTDTQYF. The DNA for the CDR3 is TGCGCCAGCAGCCAAGGGCCCGCGATGGGCACAGATACGCAGTATTTT.